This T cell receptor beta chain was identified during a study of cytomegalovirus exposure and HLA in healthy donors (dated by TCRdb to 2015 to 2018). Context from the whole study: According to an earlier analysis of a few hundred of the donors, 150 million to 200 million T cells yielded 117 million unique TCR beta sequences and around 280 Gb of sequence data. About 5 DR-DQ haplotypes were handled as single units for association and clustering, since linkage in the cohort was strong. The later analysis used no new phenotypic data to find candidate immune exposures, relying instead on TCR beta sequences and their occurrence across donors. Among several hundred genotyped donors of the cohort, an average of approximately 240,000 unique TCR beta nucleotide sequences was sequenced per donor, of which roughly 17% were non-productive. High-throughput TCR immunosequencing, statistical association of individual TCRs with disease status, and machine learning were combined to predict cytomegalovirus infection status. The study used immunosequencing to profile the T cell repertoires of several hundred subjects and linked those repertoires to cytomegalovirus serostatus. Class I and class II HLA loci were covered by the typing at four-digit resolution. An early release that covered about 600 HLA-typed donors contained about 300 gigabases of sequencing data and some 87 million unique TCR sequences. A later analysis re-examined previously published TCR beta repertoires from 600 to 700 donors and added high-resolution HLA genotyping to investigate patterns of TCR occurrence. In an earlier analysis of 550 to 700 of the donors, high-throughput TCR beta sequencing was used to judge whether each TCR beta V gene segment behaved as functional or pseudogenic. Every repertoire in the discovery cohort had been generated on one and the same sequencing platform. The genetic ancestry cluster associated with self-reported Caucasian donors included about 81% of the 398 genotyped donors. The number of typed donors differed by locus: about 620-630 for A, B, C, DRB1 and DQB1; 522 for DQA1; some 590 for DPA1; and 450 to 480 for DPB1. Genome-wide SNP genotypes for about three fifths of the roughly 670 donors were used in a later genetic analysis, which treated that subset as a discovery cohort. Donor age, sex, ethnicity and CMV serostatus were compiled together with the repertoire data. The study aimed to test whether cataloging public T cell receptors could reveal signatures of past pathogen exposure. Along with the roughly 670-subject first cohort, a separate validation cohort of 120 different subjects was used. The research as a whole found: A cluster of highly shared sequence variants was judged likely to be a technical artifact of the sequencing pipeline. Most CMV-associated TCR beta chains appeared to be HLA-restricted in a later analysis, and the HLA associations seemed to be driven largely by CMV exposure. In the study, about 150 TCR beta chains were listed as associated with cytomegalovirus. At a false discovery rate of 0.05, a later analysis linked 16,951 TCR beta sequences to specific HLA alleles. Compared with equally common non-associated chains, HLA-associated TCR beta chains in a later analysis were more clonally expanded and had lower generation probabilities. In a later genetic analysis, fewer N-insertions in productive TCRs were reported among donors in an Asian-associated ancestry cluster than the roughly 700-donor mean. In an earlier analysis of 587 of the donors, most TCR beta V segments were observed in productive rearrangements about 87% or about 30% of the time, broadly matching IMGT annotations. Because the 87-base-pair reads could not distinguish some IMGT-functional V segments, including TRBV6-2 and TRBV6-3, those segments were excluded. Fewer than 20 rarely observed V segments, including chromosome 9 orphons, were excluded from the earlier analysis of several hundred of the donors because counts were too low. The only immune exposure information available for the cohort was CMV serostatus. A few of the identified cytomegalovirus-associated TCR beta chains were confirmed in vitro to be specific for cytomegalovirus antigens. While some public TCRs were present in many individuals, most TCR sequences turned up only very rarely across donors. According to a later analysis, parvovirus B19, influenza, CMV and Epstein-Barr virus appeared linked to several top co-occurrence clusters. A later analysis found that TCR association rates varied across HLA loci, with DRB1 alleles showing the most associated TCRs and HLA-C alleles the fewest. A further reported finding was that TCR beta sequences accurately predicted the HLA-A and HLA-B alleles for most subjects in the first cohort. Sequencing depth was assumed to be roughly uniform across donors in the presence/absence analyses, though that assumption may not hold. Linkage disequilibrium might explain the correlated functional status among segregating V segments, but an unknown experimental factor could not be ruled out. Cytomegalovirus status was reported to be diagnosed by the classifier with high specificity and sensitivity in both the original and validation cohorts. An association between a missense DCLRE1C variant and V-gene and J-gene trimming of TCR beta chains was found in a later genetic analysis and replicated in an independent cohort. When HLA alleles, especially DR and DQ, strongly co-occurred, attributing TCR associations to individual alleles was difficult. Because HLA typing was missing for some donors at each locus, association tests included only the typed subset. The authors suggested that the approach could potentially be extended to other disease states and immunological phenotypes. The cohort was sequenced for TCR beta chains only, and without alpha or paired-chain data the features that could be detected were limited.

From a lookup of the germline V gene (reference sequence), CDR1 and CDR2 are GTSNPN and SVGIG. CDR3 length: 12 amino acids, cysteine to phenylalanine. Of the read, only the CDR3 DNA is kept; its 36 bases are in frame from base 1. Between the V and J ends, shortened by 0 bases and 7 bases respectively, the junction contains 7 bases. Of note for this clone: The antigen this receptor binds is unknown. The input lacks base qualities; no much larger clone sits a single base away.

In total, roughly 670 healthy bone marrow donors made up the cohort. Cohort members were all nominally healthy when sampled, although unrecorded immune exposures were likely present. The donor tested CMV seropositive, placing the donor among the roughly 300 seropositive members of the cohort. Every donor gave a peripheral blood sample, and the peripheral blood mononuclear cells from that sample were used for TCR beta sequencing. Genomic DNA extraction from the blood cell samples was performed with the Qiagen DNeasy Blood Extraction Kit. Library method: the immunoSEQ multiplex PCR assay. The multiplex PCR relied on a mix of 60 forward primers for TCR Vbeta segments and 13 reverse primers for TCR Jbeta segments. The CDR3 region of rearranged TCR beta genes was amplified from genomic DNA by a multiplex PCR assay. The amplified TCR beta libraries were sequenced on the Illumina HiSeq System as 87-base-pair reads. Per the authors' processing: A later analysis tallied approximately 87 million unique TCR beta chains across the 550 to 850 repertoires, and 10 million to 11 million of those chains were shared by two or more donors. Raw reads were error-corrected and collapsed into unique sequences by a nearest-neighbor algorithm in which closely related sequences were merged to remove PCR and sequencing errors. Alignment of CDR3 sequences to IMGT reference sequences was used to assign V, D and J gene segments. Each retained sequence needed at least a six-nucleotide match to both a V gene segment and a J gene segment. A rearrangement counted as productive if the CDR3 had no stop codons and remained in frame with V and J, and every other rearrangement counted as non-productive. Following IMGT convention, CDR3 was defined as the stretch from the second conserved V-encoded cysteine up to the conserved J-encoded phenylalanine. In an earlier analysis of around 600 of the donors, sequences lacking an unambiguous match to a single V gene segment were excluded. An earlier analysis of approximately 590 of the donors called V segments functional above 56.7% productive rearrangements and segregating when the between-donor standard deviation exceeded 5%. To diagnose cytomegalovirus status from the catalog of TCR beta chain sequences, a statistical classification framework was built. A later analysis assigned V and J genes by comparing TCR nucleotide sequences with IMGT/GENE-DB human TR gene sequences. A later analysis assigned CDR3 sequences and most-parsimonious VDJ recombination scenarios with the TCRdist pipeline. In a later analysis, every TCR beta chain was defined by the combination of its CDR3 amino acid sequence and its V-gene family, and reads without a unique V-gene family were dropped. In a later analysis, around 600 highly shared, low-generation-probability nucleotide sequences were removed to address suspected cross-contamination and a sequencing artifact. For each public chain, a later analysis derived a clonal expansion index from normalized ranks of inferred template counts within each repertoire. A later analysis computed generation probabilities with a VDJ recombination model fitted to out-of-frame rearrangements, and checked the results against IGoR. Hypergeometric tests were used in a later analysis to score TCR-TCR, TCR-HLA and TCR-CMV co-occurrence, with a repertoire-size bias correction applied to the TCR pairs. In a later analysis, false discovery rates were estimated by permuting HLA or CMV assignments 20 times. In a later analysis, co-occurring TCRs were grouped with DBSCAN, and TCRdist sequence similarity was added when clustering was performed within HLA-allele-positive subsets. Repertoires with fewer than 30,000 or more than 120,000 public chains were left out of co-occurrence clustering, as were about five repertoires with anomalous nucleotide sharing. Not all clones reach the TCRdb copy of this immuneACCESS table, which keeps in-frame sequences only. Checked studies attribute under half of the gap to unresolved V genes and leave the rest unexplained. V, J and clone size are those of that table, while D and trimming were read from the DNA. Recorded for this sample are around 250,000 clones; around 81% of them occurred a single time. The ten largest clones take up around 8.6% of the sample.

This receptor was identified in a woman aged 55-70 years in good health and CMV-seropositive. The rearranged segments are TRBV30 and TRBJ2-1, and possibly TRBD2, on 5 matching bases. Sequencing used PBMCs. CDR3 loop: CAWSVSGNEQFF. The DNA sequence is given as TGTGCCTGGAGTGTATCGGGGAATGAGCAGTTCTTC.